This T cell receptor (beta chain) came from a study of CD8+CD57+ T cells in acquired aplastic anemia. About the study: Sequencing produced an average of about 10.8 million reads per healthy donor for CD4+ cells. Points from the study as a whole: Patients had roughly 30 CD8+ CDR3 sequences in common with controls (the shared set).

Points on this clonotype: Its antigen is unknown.

Germline CDR1 reads LGHNA; CDR2 reads YSLEER. This CDR3 has 15 amino acids. V shed 2 bases and J 3 bases; nucleotides not matched to a gene: 3. Genomic DNA acted as the template from which TCR beta VDJ combination and CDR3 sequence profiling were carried out. TCRdb re-analysed the reads in MiXCR, keeping a single row per CDR3 protein. The data hold about 110,000 distinct CDR3 sequences, with under 60% observed a single time. This chain uses TRBV4-3 with TRBJ2-3; TRBD1 agrees at 9 bases. Material: sorted CD4+, CD8+, or CD8+CD57+ T cells (not recorded which) from PBMCs. This TCR was sampled from a human donor in good health, serving as a control. The CDR3 sequence: CASSQWTGVTDTQYF. CDR3 DNA: TGCGCCAGCAGCCAATGGACAGGGGTGACAGATACGCAGTATTTT.